The 29 T cell receptor beta chains given below trace back to one sample, sequenced in a study of siplizumab effects on memory and regulatory T cells. Libraries were prepared by immunoSEQ multiplex PCR; TCRdb keeps only in-frame clonotypes and omits some of them. In the table there are about 87,000 clones, around 90% of which are singletons. Sequencing used CD4+ T cells sorted from blood. All receptors come from a human donor in good health.

The gene calls are TRBV7-9 and TRBJ2-2; weak D call: TRBD1 (6 bases). The V gene's germline CDR1 is SEHNR and CDR2 FQNEAQ (reference sequence). This CDR3 spans 15 amino acids. V was shortened by 7 bases and J by 6 bases, with 18 bases between the two germline ends. Here the CDR3 reads CASNLPMGASGELFF. CDR3 DNA sequence: TGTGCCAGCAACCTCCCGATGGGGGCATCCGGGGAGCTGTTTTTT. Full variable domain (missing parts from reference TRBV7-9 and TRBJ2-2): DTGVSQNPRHKITKRGQNVTFRCDPISEHNRLYWYRQTLGQGPEFLTYFQNEAQLEKSRLLSDRFSAERPKGSFSTLEIQRTEQGDSAMYLCASNLPMGASGELFFGEGSRLTVL.

The V call is TRBV29-1, the J call TRBJ2-1, with 11 nucleotides matching TRBD1. This CDR3 has 13 amino acids. Germline loops: CDR1 SQVTM, CDR2 ANQGSEA. V lost 7 bases to trimming and J lost 7 bases; unmatched junction nucleotides: 6. The CDR3 region has the DNA TGCAGCGCCGGACAGGGGGCTGAGAATGAGCAGTTCTTC. Its protein product is CSAGQGAENEQFF.

This chain links TRBV30 with TRBJ1-1, with D unresolved. Germline V gene lookup returns CDR1 GTSNPN and CDR2 SVGIG (reference sequence). The CDR3 runs to 13 residues. V lost 0 bases and J 6 bases, leaving 11 bases between the germline ends. The CDR3 region is CAWSVNPFAEAFF. The CDR3 DNA reads TGTGCCTGGAGTGTAAATCCCTTTGCTGAAGCTTTCTTT.

The rearrangement joins TRBV19 to TRBJ2-2; 11 bases are a match to TRBD1. V lost 2 bases, J lost 7 bases, and 6 bases stayed unmatched. Looked up from germline, CDR1 is LNHDA and CDR2 is SQIVND (reference sequence). The CDR3 is 16 amino acids. The CDR3 bases are TGTGCCAGTAGTATAATGGACAGGGGGCGGGACGGGGAGCTGTTTTTT. It encodes CASSIMDRGRDGELFF.

The chain has TRBV2 and TRBJ2-7; weak D call: TRBD1 (5 bases). The CDR3 has 12 residues. Germline CDR1 is SNHLY and CDR2 is FYNNEI. The V end was cut by 7 bases, the J end by 6 bases, with 13 bases between. CDR3 nucleotides: TGTGCCAGCACCAGGGATGAGGTCGAGCAGTACTTC. It yields the protein CASTRDEVEQYF.

This rearrangement joins TRBV28 to TRBJ2-3; D perhaps matches TRBD2 (5 bases). The V end lost 4 bases, the J end lost 0 bases, and 8 bases lay between the germline ends. This CDR3 region has 14 residues. Germline CDR1 reads MDHEN; CDR2 reads SYDVKM. The CDR3 loop reads CASSWAGSTDTQYF. The CDR3 region has the DNA TGTGCCAGCAGTTGGGCGGGCAGCACAGATACGCAGTATTTT.

This clone was observed a few times. This chain connects TRBV9 to TRBJ2-2, with D perhaps matching TRBD1 or TRBD2 (6 bases each). Trimming pared 2 bases from V and 2 bases from J, leaving 16 bases between. This CDR3 contains 17 residues. The germline V gene encodes CDR1 SGDLS and CDR2 YYNGEE. The CDR3: CASSVGLGGVNTGELFF. The CDR3 nucleotides are TGTGCCAGCAGCGTCGGTTTGGGGGGCGTTAACACCGGGGAGCTGTTTTTT.

The rearrangement links TRBV5-6 to TRBJ1-2; D may be TRBD1 (5 bases). The germline V and J ends were trimmed by 1 base and 9 bases, with 19 bases remaining between them. Germline V CDR1 and CDR2: SGHDT, YYEEEE. The CDR3 has 15 amino acids. The CDR3 bases are TGTGCCAGCAGCTTGTTGGCAGGGAGAAAACAAAGCTACACCTTC. Translation gives CASSLLAGRKQSYTF.

This rearrangement joins TRBV7-8 to TRBJ2-4, with D unclear. Germline CDR1 is SGHVS and CDR2 is FQNEAQ. V lost 5 bases and J 4 bases, leaving 3 bases between the germline ends. The CDR3 runs 11 residues. The CDR3 loop is CASSRKNIQYF. The DNA of the CDR3 is TGTGCCAGCAGCCGAAAAAACATTCAGTACTTC.

The chain employs TRBV19 and TRBJ1-1; D gene uncertain. CDR1 is LNHDA and CDR2 is SQIVND in the germline V gene (reference sequence). The CDR3 loop spans 14 amino acids. V lost 10 bases, J lost 0 bases, and 15 bases lay in between. The CDR3 DNA follows: TGTGCCACCCACCCCGGGCTTATGAACACTGAAGCTTTCTTT. Its protein is CATHPGLMNTEAFF.

The genes are TRBV5-5 and TRBJ1-4; D is unclear. Trimming took 1 base from V and 1 from J, leaving 8 bases between them. Germline V CDR1 and CDR2: SGHKS, YYEKEE (reference sequence). The CDR3 covers 15 residues. This CDR3 is CASSLLGETNEKLFF. The CDR3, as DNA: TGTGCCAGCAGCTTGCTGGGAGAAACTAATGAAAAACTGTTTTTT. Looking up the rest from reference TRBV5-5 and TRBJ1-4 gives the full variable domain: DAGVTQSPTHLIKTRGQQVTLRCSPISGHKSVSWYQQVLGQGPQFIFQYYEKEERGRGNFPDRFSARQFPNYSSELNVNALLLGDSALYLCASSLLGETNEKLFFGSGTQLSVL.

The chain combines TRBV19 with TRBJ2-1; maybe TRBD2 (5 bases). Per germline, CDR1 LNHDA and CDR2 SQIVND (reference sequence). CDR3 length: 14 amino acids. V was cut by 3 bases and J by 0 bases, with 6 bases left in between. The CDR3 region has the DNA TGTGCCAGTAGTATGGGGAGCTCCTACAATGAGCAGTTCTTC. It translates to CASSMGSSYNEQFF. The whole variable domain, remainder taken from reference TRBV19 and TRBJ2-1, is DGGITQSPKYLFRKEGQNVTLSCEQNLNHDAMYWYRQDPGQGLRLIYYSQIVNDFQKGDIAEGYSVSREKKESFPLTVTSAQKNPTAFYLCASSMGSSYNEQFFGPGTRLTVL.

The chain carries TRBV5-1 and TRBJ2-7, with D possibly TRBD1 on 5 matching bases. CDR3 length: 12 amino acids. The V end was cut by 4 bases, the J end by 6 bases, with 11 bases between. Per germline, CDR1 SGHRS and CDR2 YFSETQ. The CDR3 region is CASSETVREQYF. The CDR3 DNA follows: TGCGCCAGCAGCGAGACAGTTCGCGAGCAGTACTTC.

The CDR3 loop is CASSTTGLGTEAFF. The CDR3, as DNA: TGTGCCAGCTCTACAACAGGGTTGGGCACTGAAGCTTTCTTT. The V and J genes are TRBV18 and TRBJ1-1, with D perhaps TRBD1 (6 bases). V was cut by 6 bases and J by 4 bases, with 15 bases left in between. There are 14 residues in the CDR3. CDR1 KGHSH and CDR2 LQKENI come from the germline V gene.

The table lists this clone with a count of one. The V and J genes are TRBV28 and TRBJ2-5; tentative D call: TRBD2 (6 bases). Trimming shortened V by 3 bases and J by 2 bases, and 16 bases separated the two germline ends. The CDR3 consists of 16 residues. The germline V gene has CDR1 MDHEN and CDR2 SYDVKM. CDR3 amino acids: CASSFISAGLQETQYF. The CDR3 nucleotides read TGTGCCAGCAGTTTCATCAGCGCGGGACTTCAAGAGACCCAGTACTTC.

This clone was seen just once. The rearrangement links TRBV11-3 to TRBJ2-7; D gene ambiguous. CDR3 length: 13 residues. The germline gives CDR1 SGHNT, CDR2 YENEEA. Trimming stripped 0 bases from V and 4 bases from J, with 7 bases between. As DNA, the CDR3 is TGTGCCAGCAGCTTAGATACAGCATACGAGCAGTACTTC. This translates into CASSLDTAYEQYF.

The V gene is TRBV4-1, the J gene TRBJ1-5; D is possibly TRBD1 (6 bases). The CDR3 extends over 13 amino acids. The ends were cut back, 4 bases at V and 6 bases at J, with 10 bases in the middle. Germline CDR1 is MGHRA and CDR2 is YSYEKL. The CDR3 region is CASSRGASQPQHF. The CDR3 coding sequence is TGCGCCAGCAGCCGGGGGGCTTCTCAGCCCCAGCATTTT.

The chain links TRBV28 to TRBJ1-2, with TRBD1 matching 9 bases. Germline trimming cut 4 bases from V and 6 bases from J; bases unmatched to any gene: 9. This CDR3 is 15 amino acids long. Germline CDR1 MDHEN, CDR2 SYDVKM. The CDR3 nucleotides are TGTGCCAGCAGTTCTCCCGGGACAGGGAGGAATGGCTACACCTTC. This encodes CASSSPGTGRNGYTF.

V and J are TRBV10-2 and TRBJ1-2; D is undetermined. Trimming left V 2 bases short and J 3 bases short, with 10 bases between. The CDR3 runs to 14 residues. From germline, CDR1 is WSHSY and CDR2 SAAADI. The DNA of the CDR3 is TGCGCCAGCAGTGAGACATCGGGCCACTATGGCTACACCTTC. Translated: CASSETSGHYGYTF.

The chain is built from TRBV11-1 and TRBJ2-2, with no clear D. Germline V gives CDR1 SGHAT, CDR2 FQDESV (reference sequence). The V end was cut by 2 bases, the J end by 5 bases, with 12 bases between. The length of the CDR3 is 15 residues. The CDR3 is CASSLRASGTGELFF. CDR3 sequence (DNA): TGTGCCAGCAGCTTAAGAGCCTCTGGGACCGGGGAGCTGTTTTTT. Filled out from reference TRBV11-1 and TRBJ2-2, the complete variable domain reads EAEVAQSPRYKITEKSQAVAFWCDPISGHATLYWYRQILGQGPELLVQFQDESVVDDSQLPKDRFSAERLKGVDSTLKIQPAELGDSAMYLCASSLRASGTGELFFGEGSRLTVL.

This chain connects TRBV11-2 to TRBJ2-1; 7 positions agree with TRBD1. The germline gives CDR1 SGHAT, CDR2 FQNNGV. V dropped 4 bases and J dropped 9; count of bases not matched to a gene: 6. The CDR3 loop spans 13 amino acids. The CDR3 loop reads CASSSTSGGEQFF. CDR3 coding DNA: TGTGCCAGCAGCTCGACCTCAGGGGGTGAGCAGTTCTTC. The variable domain in full, with the rest retrieved from reference TRBV11-2 and TRBJ2-1, is EAGVAQSPRYKIIEKRQSVAFWCNPISGHATLYWYQQILGQGPKLLIQFQNNGVVDDSQLPKDRFSAERLKGVDSTLKIQPAKLEDSAVYLCASSSTSGGEQFFGPGTRLTVL.

The chain has TRBV11-3 and TRBJ1-2, with TRBD1 identical over 7 bases. V shed 5 bases and J 4 bases; nucleotides not matched to a gene: 19. CDR3 length equals 18 residues. In germline, CDR1 is SGHNT, CDR2 YENEEA. This CDR3 reads CASSQTHVVGQSRYGYTF. The DNA for the CDR3 is TGTGCCAGCAGCCAGACACATGTGGTGGGACAGAGTCGCTATGGCTACACCTTC. Together with reference TRBV11-3 and TRBJ1-2, the CDR3 gives the full variable domain: EAGVVQSPRYKIIEKKQPVAFWCNPISGHNTLYWYLQNLGQGPELLIRYENEEAVDDSQLPKDRFSAERLKGVDSTLKIQPAELGDSAVYLCASSQTHVVGQSRYGYTFGSGTRLTVV.

V and J are TRBV6-5 and TRBJ2-1; D call uncertain. The CDR3 length is 15 residues. CDR1 and CDR2 (germline): MNHEY, SVGAGI. Deletions cut 6 bases from V and 0 bases from J, with 12 bases between. The CDR3 spells CASSQDRSSYNEQFF. The CDR3 bases are TGTGCCAGCAGCCAGGACCGCAGCTCCTACAATGAGCAGTTCTTC.

CDR3 coding DNA: TGTGCCAGCTCACCGGGCTCTCCATCCACCCCTTTCGAGCAGTACTTC. Protein product: CASSPGSPSTPFEQYF. V gene TRBV18 combines with J gene TRBJ2-7; the D is unclear. From germline, CDR1 is KGHSH and CDR2 LQKENI. V dropped 3 bases and J dropped 6 bases, with 21 bases sitting between them. This CDR3 region has 16 residues.

V gene TRBV12-5 combines with J gene TRBJ2-1; no firm D call. CDR3 length equals 13 residues. Deletions cut 6 bases from V and 7 bases from J, with 13 bases between. CDR1 and CDR2 (germline): LGHNT, FRNRAP. The CDR3: CASGPISQNEQFF. CDR3 nucleotide sequence: TGTGCTAGTGGCCCTATCAGCCAGAATGAGCAGTTCTTC.

This rearrangement joins TRBV5-1 to TRBJ2-7, with 9 bases lining up with TRBD2. Looked up from germline, CDR1 is SGHRS and CDR2 is YFSETQ. Trimming took 0 bases from V and 3 from J; bases not matched to a gene: 4. This CDR3 is 15 amino acids long. The DNA of the CDR3 is TGCGCCAGCAGCTTGGGACTAGCGGAATTCTACGAGCAGTACTTC. It specifies CASSLGLAEFYEQYF. The full variable domain, its missing parts supplied by reference TRBV5-1 and TRBJ2-7, is KAGVTQTPRYLIKTRGQQVTLSCSPISGHRSVSWYQQTPGQGLQFLFEYFSETQRNKGNFPGRFSGRQFSNSRSEMNVSTLELGDSALYLCASSLGLAEFYEQYFGPGTRLTVT.

The V call is TRBV21-1, the J call TRBJ2-1. TRBV21-1 is an annotated pseudogene. The CDR3 contains 12 residues. The CDR3 is CASSTGNNEQFF. For the CDR3, the DNA is TGTGCCAGCAGCACCGGAAACAATGAGCAGTTCTTC.

This chain connects TRBV7-8 to TRBJ1-4; possible D gene TRBD1, 5 bases. Germline CDR1 reads SGHVS; CDR2 reads FQNEAQ. V was cut by 5 bases and J by 5 bases, with 15 bases left in between. This CDR3 comprises 15 residues. In nucleotides, the CDR3 is TGTGCCAGCAGCAGCCCCCGACGGGGGAATGAAAAACTGTTTTTT. It encodes CASSSPRRGNEKLFF.

The chain carries TRBV2 and TRBJ1-4, with D unclear. This CDR3 is 15 amino acids long. V lost 1 base and J lost 0, with 6 bases in between. Looked up from germline, CDR1 is SNHLY and CDR2 is FYNNEI. The CDR3: CASSEGQTTNEKLFF. In DNA form, the CDR3 reads TGTGCCAGCAGTGAAGGGCAGACAACTAATGAAAAACTGTTTTTT.